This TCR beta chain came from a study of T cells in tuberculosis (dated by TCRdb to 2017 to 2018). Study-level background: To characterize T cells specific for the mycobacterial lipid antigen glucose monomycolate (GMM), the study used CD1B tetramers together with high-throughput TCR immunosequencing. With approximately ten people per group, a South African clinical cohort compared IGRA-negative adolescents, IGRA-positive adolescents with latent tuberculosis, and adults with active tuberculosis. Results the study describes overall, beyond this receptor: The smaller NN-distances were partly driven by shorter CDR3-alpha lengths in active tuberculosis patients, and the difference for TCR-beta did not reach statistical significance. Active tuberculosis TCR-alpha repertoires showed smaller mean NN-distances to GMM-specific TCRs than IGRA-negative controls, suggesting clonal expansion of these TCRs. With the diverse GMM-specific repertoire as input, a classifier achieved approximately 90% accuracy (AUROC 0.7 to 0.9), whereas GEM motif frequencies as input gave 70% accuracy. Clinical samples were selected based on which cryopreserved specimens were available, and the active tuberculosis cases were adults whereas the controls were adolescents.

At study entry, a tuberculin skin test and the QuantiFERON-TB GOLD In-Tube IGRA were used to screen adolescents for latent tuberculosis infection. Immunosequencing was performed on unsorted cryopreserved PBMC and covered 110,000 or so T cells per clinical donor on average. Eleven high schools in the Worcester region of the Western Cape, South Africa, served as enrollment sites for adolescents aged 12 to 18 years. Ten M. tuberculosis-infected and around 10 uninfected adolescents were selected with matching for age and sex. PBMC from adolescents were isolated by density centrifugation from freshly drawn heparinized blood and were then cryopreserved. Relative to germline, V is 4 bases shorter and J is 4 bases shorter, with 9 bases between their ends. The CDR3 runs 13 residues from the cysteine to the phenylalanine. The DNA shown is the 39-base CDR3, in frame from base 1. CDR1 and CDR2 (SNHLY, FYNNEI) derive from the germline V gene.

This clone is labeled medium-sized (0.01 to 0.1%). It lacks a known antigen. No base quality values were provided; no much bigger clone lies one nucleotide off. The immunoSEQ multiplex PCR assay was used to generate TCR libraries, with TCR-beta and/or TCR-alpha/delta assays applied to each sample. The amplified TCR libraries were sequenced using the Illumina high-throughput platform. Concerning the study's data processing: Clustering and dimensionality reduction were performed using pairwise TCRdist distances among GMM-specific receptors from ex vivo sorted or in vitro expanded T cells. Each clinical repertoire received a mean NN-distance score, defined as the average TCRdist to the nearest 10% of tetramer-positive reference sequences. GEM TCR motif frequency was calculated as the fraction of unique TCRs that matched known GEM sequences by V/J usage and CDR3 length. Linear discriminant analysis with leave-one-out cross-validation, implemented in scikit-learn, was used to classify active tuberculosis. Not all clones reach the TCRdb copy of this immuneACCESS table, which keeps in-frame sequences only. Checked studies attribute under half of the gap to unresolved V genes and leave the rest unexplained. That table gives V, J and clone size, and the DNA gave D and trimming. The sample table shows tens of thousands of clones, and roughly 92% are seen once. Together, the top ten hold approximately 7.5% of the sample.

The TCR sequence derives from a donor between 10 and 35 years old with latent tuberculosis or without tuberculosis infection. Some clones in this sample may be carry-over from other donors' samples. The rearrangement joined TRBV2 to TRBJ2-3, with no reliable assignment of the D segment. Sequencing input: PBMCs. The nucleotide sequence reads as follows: TGTGCCAGCAGTGGTTTAGAGGCAGATACGCAGTATTTT. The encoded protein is CASSGLEADTQYF.